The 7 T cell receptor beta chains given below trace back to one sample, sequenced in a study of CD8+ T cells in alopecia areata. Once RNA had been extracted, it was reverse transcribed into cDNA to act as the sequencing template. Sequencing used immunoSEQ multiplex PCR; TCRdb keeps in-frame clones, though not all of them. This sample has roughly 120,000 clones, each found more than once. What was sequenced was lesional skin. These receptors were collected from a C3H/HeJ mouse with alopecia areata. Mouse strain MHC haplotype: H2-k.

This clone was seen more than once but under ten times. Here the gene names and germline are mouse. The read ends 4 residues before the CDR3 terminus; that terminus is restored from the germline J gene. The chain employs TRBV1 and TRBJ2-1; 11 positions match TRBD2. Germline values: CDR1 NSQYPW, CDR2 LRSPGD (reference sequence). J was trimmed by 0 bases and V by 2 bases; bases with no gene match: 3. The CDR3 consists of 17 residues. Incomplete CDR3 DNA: TGCACCTGCAGTGCACAGGGACTGGGGGTTAACTATGCT. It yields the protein CTCSAQGLGVNYA. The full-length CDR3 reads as CTCSAQGLGVNYAEQFF.

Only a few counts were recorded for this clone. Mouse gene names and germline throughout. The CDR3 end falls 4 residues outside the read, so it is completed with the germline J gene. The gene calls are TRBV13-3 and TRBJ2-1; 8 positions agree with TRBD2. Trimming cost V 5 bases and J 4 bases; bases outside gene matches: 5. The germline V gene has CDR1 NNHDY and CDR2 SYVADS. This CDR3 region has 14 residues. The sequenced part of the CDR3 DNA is TGTGCCAGCAGGATGAACTGGGGGTATGCT. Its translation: CASRMNWGYA. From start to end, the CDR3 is CASRMNWGYAEQFF.

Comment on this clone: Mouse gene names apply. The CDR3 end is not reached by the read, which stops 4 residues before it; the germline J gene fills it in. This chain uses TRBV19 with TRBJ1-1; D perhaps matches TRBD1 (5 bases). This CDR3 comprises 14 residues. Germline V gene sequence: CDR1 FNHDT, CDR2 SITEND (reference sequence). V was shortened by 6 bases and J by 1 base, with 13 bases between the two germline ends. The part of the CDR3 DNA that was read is TGTGCCAGCACCCTCGGACACAAAAACACA. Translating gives CASTLGHKNT. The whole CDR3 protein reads CASTLGHKNTEVFF.

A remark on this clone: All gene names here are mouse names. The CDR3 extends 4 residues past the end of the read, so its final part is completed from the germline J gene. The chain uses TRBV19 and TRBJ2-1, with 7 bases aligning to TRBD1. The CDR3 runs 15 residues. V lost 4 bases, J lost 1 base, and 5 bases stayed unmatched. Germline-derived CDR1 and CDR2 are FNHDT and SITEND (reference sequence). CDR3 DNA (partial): TGTGCCAGCAGTCCGCAGACAGGGAACTATGCT. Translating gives CASSPQTGNYA. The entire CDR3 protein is CASSPQTGNYAEQFF.

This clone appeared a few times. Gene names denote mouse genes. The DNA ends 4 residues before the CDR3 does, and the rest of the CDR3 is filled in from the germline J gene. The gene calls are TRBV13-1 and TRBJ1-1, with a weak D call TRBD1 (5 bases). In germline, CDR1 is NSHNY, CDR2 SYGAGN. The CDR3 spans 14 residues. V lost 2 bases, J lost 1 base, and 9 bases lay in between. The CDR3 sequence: CASSDGQGNTEVFF. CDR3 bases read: TGTGCCAGCAGTGACGGGCAGGGAAACACA.

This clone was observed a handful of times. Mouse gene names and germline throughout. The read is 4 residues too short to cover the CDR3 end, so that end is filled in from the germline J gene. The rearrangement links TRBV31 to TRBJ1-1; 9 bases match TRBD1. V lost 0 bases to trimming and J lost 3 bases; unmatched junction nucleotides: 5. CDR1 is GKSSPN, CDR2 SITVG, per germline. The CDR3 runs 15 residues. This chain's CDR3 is CAWSLWTGADTEVFF. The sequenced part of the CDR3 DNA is TGTGCCTGGAGTCTATGGACAGGGGCGGACACA.

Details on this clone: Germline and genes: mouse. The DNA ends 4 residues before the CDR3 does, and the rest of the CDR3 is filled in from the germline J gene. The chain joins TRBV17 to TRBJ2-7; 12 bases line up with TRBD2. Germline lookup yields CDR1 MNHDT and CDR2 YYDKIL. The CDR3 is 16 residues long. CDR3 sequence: CASSRGVRDWGDEQYF. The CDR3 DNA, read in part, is TGTGCTAGCAGTAGAGGGGTCCGGGACTGGGGGGAT.